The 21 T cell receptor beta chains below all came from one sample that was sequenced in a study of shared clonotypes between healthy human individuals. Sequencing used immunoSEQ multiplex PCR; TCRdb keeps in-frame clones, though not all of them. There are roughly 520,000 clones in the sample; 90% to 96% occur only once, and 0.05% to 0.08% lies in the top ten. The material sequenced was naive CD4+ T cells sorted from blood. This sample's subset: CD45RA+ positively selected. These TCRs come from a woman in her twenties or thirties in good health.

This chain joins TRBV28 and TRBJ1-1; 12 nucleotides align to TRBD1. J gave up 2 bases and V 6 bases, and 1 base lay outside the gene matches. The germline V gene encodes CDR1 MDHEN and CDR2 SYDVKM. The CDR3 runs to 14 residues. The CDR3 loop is CASRGTGGNTEAFF. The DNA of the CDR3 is TGTGCCAGCAGGGGGACAGGGGGCAACACTGAAGCTTTCTTT. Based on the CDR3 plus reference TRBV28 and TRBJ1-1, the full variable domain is DVKVTQSSRYLVKRTGEKVFLECVQDMDHENMFWYRQDPGLGLRLIYFSYDVKMKEKGDIPEGYSVSREKKERFSLILESASTNQTSMYLCASRGTGGNTEAFFGQGTRLTVV.

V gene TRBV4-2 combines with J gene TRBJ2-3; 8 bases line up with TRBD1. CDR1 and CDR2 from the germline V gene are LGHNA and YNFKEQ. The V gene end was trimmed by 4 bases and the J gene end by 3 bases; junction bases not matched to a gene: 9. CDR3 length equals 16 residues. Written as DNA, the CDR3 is TGTGCCAGCAGCCCCAGGGGGCGCGAGGCAACAGATACGCAGTATTTT. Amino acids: CASSPRGREATDTQYF.

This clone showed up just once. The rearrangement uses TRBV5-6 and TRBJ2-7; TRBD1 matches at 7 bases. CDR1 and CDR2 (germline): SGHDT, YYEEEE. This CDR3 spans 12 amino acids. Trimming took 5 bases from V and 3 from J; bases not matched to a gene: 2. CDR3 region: CASSWDSYEQYF. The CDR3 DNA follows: TGTGCCAGCAGTTGGGACAGCTACGAGCAGTACTTC.

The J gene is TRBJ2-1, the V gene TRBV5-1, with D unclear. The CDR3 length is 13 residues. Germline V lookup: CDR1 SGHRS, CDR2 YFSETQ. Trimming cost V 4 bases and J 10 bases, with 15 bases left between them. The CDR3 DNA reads TGCGCCAGCAGCAGAGAAACAGCGTCGGAGCAGTTCTTC. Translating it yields CASSRETASEQFF. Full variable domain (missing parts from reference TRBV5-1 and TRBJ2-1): KAGVTQTPRYLIKTRGQQVTLSCSPISGHRSVSWYQQTPGQGLQFLFEYFSETQRNKGNFPGRFSGRQFSNSRSEMNVSTLELGDSALYLCASSRETASEQFFGPGTRLTVL.

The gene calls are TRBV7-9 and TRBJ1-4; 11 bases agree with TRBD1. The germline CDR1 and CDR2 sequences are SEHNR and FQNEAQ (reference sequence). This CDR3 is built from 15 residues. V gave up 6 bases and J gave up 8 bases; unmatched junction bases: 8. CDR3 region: CASSNWTGGKEKLFF. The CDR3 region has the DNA TGTGCCAGCAGTAATTGGACAGGGGGCAAAGAAAAACTGTTTTTT. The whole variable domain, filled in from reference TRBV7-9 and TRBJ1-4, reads DTGVSQNPRHKITKRGQNVTFRCDPISEHNRLYWYRQTLGQGPEFLTYFQNEAQLEKSRLLSDRFSAERPKGSFSTLEIQRTEQGDSAMYLCASSNWTGGKEKLFFGSGTQLSVL.

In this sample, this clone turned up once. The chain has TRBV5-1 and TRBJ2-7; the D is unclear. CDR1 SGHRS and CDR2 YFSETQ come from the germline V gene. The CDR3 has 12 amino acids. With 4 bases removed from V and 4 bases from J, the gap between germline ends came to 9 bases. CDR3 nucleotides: TGCGCCAGCAGCCCGAGCGCTTACGAGCAGTACTTC. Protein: CASSPSAYEQYF.

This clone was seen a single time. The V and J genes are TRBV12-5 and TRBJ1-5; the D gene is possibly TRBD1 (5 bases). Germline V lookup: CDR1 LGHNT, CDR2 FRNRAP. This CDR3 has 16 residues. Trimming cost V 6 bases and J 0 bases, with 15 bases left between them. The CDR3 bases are TGTGCTAGTGGACTTCCGGAGGGGTATAGCAATCAGCCCCAGCATTTT. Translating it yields CASGLPEGYSNQPQHF.

The CDR3 nucleotides read TGCGCCAGCAGCTTTAATAGTGGTACGGGAGCTGAAGCTTTCTTT. Protein: CASSFNSGTGAEAFF. The genes are TRBV5-1 and TRBJ1-1; D gene unclear. Trimming took 2 bases from V and 6 from J, leaving 17 bases between them. The CDR3 totals 15 residues. In germline, CDR1 is SGHRS, CDR2 YFSETQ.

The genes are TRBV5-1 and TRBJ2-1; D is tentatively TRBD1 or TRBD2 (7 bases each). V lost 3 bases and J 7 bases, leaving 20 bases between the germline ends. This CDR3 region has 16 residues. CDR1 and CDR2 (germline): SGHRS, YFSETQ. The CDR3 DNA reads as TGCGCCAGCAGCTCCTCGGGGGGACAGAGGTGGAATGAGCAGTTCTTC. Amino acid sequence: CASSSSGGQRWNEQFF.

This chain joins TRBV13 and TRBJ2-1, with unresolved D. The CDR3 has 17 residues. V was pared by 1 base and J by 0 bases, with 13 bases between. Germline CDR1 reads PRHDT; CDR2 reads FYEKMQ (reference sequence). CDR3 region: CASSLVSEWSSYNEQFF. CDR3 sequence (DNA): TGTGCCAGCAGCTTAGTCTCGGAGTGGAGCTCCTACAATGAGCAGTTCTTC.

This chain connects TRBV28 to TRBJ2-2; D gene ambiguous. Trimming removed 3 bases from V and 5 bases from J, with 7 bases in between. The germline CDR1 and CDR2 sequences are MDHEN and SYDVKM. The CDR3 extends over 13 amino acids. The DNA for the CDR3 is TGTGCCAGCAGTTTCGCCCCTACCGGGGAGCTGTTTTTT. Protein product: CASSFAPTGELFF.

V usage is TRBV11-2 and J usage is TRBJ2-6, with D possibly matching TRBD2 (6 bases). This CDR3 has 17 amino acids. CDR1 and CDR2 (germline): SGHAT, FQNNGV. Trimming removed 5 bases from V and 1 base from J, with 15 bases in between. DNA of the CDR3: TGTGCCAGCAGCCCGGGACTCAATCCGTCTGGGGCCAACGTCCTGACTTTC. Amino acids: CASSPGLNPSGANVLTF.

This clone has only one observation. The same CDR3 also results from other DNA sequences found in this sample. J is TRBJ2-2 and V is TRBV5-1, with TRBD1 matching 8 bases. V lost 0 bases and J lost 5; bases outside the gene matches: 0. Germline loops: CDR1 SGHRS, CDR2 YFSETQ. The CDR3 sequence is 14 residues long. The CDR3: CASSLGQGTGELFF. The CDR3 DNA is TGCGCCAGCAGCTTGGGACAGGGGACCGGGGAGCTGTTTTTT.

Here the CDR3 DNA reads TGTGCCAGCTCACCACCGCTCGGACTAGCTAGCTACGAGCAGTACTTC. Amino acids: CASSPPLGLASYEQYF. The chain combines TRBV18 with TRBJ2-7; 8 bases are shared with TRBD2. The junction had 7 bases not matched to a gene; V was cut back by 0 bases and J by 3 bases. The CDR3 covers 16 residues. The germline V gene has CDR1 KGHSH and CDR2 LQKENI. Complete variable domain (other parts from reference TRBV18 and TRBJ2-7): NAGVMQNPRHLVRRRGQEARLRCSPMKGHSHVYWYRQLPEEGLKFMVYLQKENIIDESGMPKERFSAEFPKEGPSILRIQQVVRGDSAAYFCASSPPLGLASYEQYFGPGTRLTVT.

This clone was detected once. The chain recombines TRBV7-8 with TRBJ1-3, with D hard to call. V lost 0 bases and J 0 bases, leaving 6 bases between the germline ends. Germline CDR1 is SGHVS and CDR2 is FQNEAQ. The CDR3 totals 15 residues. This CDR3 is CASSLAGDSGNTIYF. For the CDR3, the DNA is TGTGCCAGCAGCTTAGCGGGCGACTCTGGAAACACCATATATTTT.

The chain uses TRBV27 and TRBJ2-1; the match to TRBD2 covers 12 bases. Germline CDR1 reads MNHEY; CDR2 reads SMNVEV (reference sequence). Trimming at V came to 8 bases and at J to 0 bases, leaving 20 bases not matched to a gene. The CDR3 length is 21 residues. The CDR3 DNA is TGTGCCAGCCGGGAAGTGAGGACTAGCGGGACTTACATCAGCTCCTACAATGAGCAGTTCTTC. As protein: CASREVRTSGTYISSYNEQFF.

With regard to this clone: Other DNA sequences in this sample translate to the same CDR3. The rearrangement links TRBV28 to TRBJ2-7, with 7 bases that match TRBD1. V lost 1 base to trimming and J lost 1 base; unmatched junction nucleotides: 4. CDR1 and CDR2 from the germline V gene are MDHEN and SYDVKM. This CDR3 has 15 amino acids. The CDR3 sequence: CASSLFDRDSYEQYF. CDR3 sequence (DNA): TGTGCCAGCAGTTTATTCGACAGGGATTCCTACGAGCAGTACTTC.

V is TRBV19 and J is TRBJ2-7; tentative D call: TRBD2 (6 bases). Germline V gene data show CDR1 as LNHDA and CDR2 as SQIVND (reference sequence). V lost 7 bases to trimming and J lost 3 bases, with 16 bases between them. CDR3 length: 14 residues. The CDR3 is CASTLGYGSYEQYF. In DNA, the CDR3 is TGTGCCAGTACCCTGGGATACGGGAGCTACGAGCAGTACTTC. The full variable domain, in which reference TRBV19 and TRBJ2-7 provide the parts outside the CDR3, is DGGITQSPKYLFRKEGQNVTLSCEQNLNHDAMYWYRQDPGQGLRLIYYSQIVNDFQKGDIAEGYSVSREKKESFPLTVTSAQKNPTAFYLCASTLGYGSYEQYFGPGTRLTVT.

Here the CDR3 DNA reads TGTGCCAGCAGTTTGATGGGGGACGAGCAGTACTTC. This translates into CASSLMGDEQYF. The rearrangement joins TRBV28 to TRBJ2-5; the D gene could be TRBD1 or TRBD2 (5 bases each). The DNA end is a closer match to TRBJ2-7, so the J assignment may be wrong. This CDR3 is built from 12 residues. Germline assignment: CDR1 MDHEN and CDR2 SYDVKM.

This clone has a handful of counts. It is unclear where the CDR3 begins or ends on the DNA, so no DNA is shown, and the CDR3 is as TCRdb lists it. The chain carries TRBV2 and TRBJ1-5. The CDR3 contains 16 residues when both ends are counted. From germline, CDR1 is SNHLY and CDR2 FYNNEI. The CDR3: CASTPFGAGSNQPQHF.

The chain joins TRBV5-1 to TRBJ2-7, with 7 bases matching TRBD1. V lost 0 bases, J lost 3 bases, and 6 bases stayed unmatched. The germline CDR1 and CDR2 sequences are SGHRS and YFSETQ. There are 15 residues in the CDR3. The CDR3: CASSLEGQSFYEQYF. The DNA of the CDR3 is TGCGCCAGCAGCTTGGAGGGACAGTCCTTCTACGAGCAGTACTTC.